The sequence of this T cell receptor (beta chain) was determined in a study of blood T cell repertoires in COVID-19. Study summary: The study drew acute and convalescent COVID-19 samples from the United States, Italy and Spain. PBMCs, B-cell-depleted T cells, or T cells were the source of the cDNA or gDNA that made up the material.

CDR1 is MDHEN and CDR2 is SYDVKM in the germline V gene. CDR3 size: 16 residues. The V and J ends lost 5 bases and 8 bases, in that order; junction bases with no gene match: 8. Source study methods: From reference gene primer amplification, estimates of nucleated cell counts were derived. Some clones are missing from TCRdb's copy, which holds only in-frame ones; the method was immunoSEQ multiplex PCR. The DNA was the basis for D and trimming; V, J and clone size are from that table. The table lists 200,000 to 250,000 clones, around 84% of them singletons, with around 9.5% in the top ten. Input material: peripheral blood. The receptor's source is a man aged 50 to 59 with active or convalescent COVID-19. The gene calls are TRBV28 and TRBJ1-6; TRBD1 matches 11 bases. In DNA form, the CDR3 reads TGTGCCAGCAGTGCCGGGACAGGGGGGATGTATTCACCCCTCCACTTT. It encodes CASSAGTGGMYSPLHF.